One sample yielded the 28 T cell receptor beta chains listed below, sequenced in a study of T cell responses to AZD1222 COVID-19 vaccine. Profiling relied on immunoSEQ multiplex PCR, and the TCRdb table lists in-frame clones only, not all of them. The sample records 90,000 to 130,000 clones, over 85% being singletons. Sequencing was performed on peripheral blood, taken on day 0 of MenACWY control vaccination. These receptors were obtained from an adult in good health.

J is TRBJ1-6 and V is TRBV5-4; 8 bases agree with TRBD1. J was trimmed by 3 bases and V by 0 bases; bases with no gene match: 5. Germline CDR1 is SGHNT and CDR2 is YYREEE (reference sequence). This CDR3 contains 17 residues. The chain's CDR3 is CASSLGTGTGYNSPLHF. The DNA for the CDR3 is TGTGCCAGCAGCTTGGGGACAGGGACGGGCTATAATTCACCCCTCCACTTT.

J is TRBJ1-1 and V is TRBV18; perhaps TRBD1 as D (6 bases). In germline, CDR1 is KGHSH, CDR2 LQKENI. The V end was cut by 0 bases, the J end by 4 bases, with 18 bases between. This CDR3 is built from 17 residues. The DNA for the CDR3 is TGTGCCAGCTCACCACCTAGTCGTAGTGTGACAGGCACTGAAGCTTTCTTT. Its translation: CASSPPSRSVTGTEAFF.

The chain joins TRBV11-3 to TRBJ2-3; the D gene could be TRBD1 or TRBD2 (5 bases each). CDR3 length: 14 amino acids. V was pared by 5 bases and J by 4 bases, with 13 bases between. The germline CDR1 and CDR2 sequences are SGHNT and YENEEA. CDR3 sequence: CASSDPGTPDTQYF. In nucleotides, the CDR3 is TGTGCCAGCAGCGACCCTGGGACCCCAGATACGCAGTATTTT.

Of note for this clone: At the DNA level, this CDR3 is encoded by other sequences in the same sample as well. The gene calls are TRBV4-2 and TRBJ2-7; 11 bases match TRBD2. Germline CDR1 LGHNA, CDR2 YNFKEQ. The V gene end was trimmed by 1 base and the J gene end by 1 base; junction bases not matched to a gene: 0. There are 15 residues in the CDR3. CDR3 region: CASSQGLAGSYEQYF. The CDR3 DNA is TGTGCCAGCAGCCAAGGACTAGCGGGGTCCTACGAGCAGTACTTC.

The rearrangement links TRBV19 to TRBJ2-7, with 9 bases matching TRBD1. This CDR3 comprises 13 residues. Looked up from germline, CDR1 is LNHDA and CDR2 is SQIVND (reference sequence). The V gene end was trimmed by 5 bases and the J gene end by 7 bases; junction bases not matched to a gene: 6. CDR3: CASSQGTGKEQYF. In nucleotides, the CDR3 is TGTGCCAGTAGTCAGGGGACAGGGAAGGAGCAGTACTTC.

J is TRBJ1-4 and V is TRBV27; D is undetermined. Germline V gives CDR1 MNHEY, CDR2 SMNVEV (reference sequence). This CDR3 is built from 15 residues. The V end lost 5 bases, the J end lost 0 bases, and 10 bases lay between the germline ends. CDR3 DNA: TGTGCCAGCAGTACTGGGTACGCAACTAATGAAAAACTGTTTTTT. Translating gives CASSTGYATNEKLFF.

The CDR3 is CASNKLAGETGELFF. Here the CDR3 DNA reads TGTGCCAGCAACAAACTAGCGGGGGAAACCGGGGAGCTGTTTTTT. V gene TRBV2 combines with J gene TRBJ2-2; 11 bases agree with TRBD2. This CDR3 contains 15 residues. Germline V gives CDR1 SNHLY, CDR2 FYNNEI. J lost 5 bases, V lost 7 bases, and 6 bases had no gene match.

Here the CDR3 reads CASTYNRGANTEAFF. CDR3 nucleotides: TGTGCCAGTACCTATAATCGGGGGGCGAACACTGAAGCTTTCTTT. The gene calls are TRBV19 and TRBJ1-1, with D possibly TRBD1 on 6 matching bases. The CDR3 extends over 15 amino acids. Germline V lookup: CDR1 LNHDA, CDR2 SQIVND (reference sequence). Trimming took 7 bases from V and 1 from J, leaving 16 bases between them.

The V call is TRBV7-6, the J call TRBJ1-3; D not certain. Germline CDR1 and CDR2: SGHVS and FNYEAQ. CDR3 size: 16 residues. Deletions cut 3 bases from V and 0 bases from J, with 12 bases between. DNA for the CDR3: TGTGCCAGCAGCTTCGGACCTGTCATCTCTGGAAACACCATATATTTT. As protein: CASSFGPVISGNTIYF.

The rearrangement joins TRBV3-1 (or the pseudogene TRBV3-2) to TRBJ1-4; unclear D gene. The CDR3 covers 16 residues. Germline CDR1 is LGHDT and CDR2 is YNNKEL (reference sequence). V shed 0 bases and J shed 6 bases, with 14 bases lying between them. CDR3 sequence reads: CASSQDPDRDYEKLFF. For the CDR3, the DNA is TGTGCCAGCAGCCAAGATCCGGACCGCGATTATGAAAAACTGTTTTTT.

The J gene is TRBJ1-3, the V gene TRBV5-6, with D unclear. Germline V gives CDR1 SGHDT, CDR2 YYEEEE. V shed 4 bases and J shed 2 bases, with 16 bases lying between them. The CDR3 consists of 16 residues. The DNA for the CDR3 is TGTGCCAGCAGCCCGGAACTCGGAGCTGCTGGAAACACCATATATTTT. This encodes CASSPELGAAGNTIYF.

The gene calls are TRBV6-1 and TRBJ1-2, with 12 bases fitting TRBD1. Trimming took 3 bases from V and 8 from J; bases not matched to a gene: 10. Germline V lookup: CDR1 MNHNS, CDR2 SASEGT. The CDR3 is made up of 16 amino acids. CDR3 region: CASSDRPGQGAGGYTF. The CDR3 region has the DNA TGTGCCAGCAGTGACCGACCGGGACAGGGGGCCGGGGGCTACACCTTC.

The chain couples TRBV3-1 (or the pseudogene TRBV3-2) to TRBJ2-6, with 8 nucleotides matching TRBD1. The CDR3 is made up of 16 amino acids. The germline V gene has CDR1 LGHDT and CDR2 YNNKEL (reference sequence). V shed 4 bases, J shed 2 bases, and the junction held 4 bases outside the gene matches. Here the CDR3 reads CASSRQGTPGANVLTF. The CDR3 region has the DNA TGTGCCAGCAGCCGACAGGGGACCCCTGGGGCCAACGTCCTGACTTTC.

This clone occurred a few times. The chain joins TRBV11-2 to TRBJ2-5, with D tentatively TRBD1 or TRBD2 (5 bases each). Per germline, CDR1 SGHAT and CDR2 FQNNGV. Trimming stripped 6 bases from V and 0 bases from J, with 20 bases between. This CDR3 is built from 17 residues. The CDR3 DNA reads as TGTGCCAGCAGTCACCGGGACCCTGGACCGTACCAAGAGACCCAGTACTTC. Translation gives CASSHRDPGPYQETQYF.

J is TRBJ2-3 and V is TRBV24-1, with 12 positions matching TRBD2. Unmatched junction bases numbered 3, after V lost 6 bases and J lost 6 bases. This CDR3 is 14 amino acids long. From germline, CDR1 is KGHDR and CDR2 SFDVKD. CDR3 bases: TGTGCCACCAGTCCCGGGACTAGCGGGGATACGCAGTATTTT. This encodes CATSPGTSGDTQYF.

V is TRBV7-9 and J is TRBJ2-1; tentative D call: TRBD1 (5 bases). Per the germline V gene, CDR1 is SEHNR and CDR2 is FQNEAQ (reference sequence). The ends were cut back, 1 base at V and 4 bases at J, with 8 bases in the middle. The CDR3 totals 14 residues. The CDR3 region has the DNA TGTGCCAGCAGCTTAGTCCAGGGTTACAATGAGCAGTTCTTC. Amino acids: CASSLVQGYNEQFF.

The V and J genes are TRBV19 and TRBJ1-1, with D unresolved. Germline V gene data show CDR1 as LNHDA and CDR2 as SQIVND (reference sequence). The CDR3 runs 13 residues. V dropped 8 bases and J dropped 0 bases, with 10 bases sitting between them. CDR3: CASSSRVNTEAFF. The CDR3 nucleotides are TGTGCCAGTTCGAGTAGGGTGAACACTGAAGCTTTCTTT.

The chain uses TRBV18 and TRBJ1-6; D gene ambiguous. Germline loops: CDR1 KGHSH, CDR2 LQKENI. There are 15 residues in the CDR3. V lost 2 bases to trimming and J lost 7 bases, with 12 bases between them. Here the CDR3 reads CASSPSHTENSPLHF. As DNA, the CDR3 is TGTGCCAGCTCACCATCTCACACGGAGAATTCACCCCTCCACTTT. Full variable domain (rest looked up from reference TRBV18 and TRBJ1-6): NAGVMQNPRHLVRRRGQEARLRCSPMKGHSHVYWYRQLPEEGLKFMVYLQKENIIDESGMPKERFSAEFPKEGPSILRIQQVVRGDSAAYFCASSPSHTENSPLHFGNGTRLTVT.

This chain connects TRBV28 to TRBJ1-5; the match to TRBD1 covers 7 bases. CDR1 and CDR2 (germline): MDHEN, SYDVKM. V dropped 10 bases and J dropped 2; count of bases not matched to a gene: 11. The CDR3 extends over 15 amino acids. In nucleotides, the CDR3 is TGTGCCACCCTCACCCAAGGACAGGGCAATCAGCCCCAGCATTTT. Its protein is CATLTQGQGNQPQHF. Full variable domain (rest looked up from reference TRBV28 and TRBJ1-5): DVKVTQSSRYLVKRTGEKVFLECVQDMDHENMFWYRQDPGLGLRLIYFSYDVKMKEKGDIPEGYSVSREKKERFSLILESASTNQTSMYLCATLTQGQGNQPQHFGDGTRLSIL.

The chain employs TRBV6-2 or TRBV6-3 and TRBJ1-1, with D tentatively TRBD1 (5 bases). The CDR3 spans 12 residues. Germline lookup yields CDR1 MNHEY and CDR2 SVGEGT. The V gene lost 2 bases and the J gene lost 6 bases, with 7 bases spanning the gap. The CDR3 bases are TGTGCCAGCAGTTACCTGGGGGCTGAAGCTTTCTTT. Protein: CASSYLGAEAFF.

V is TRBV9 and J is TRBJ1-3; 7 bases map to TRBD1. Germline V lookup: CDR1 SGDLS, CDR2 YYNGEE. The CDR3 sequence is 16 residues long. The ends lost 2 bases at V and 0 bases at J; junction bases unmatched: 5. The CDR3 region has the DNA TGTGCCAGCAGCGTCTCGACAGGGCACTCTGGAAACACCATATATTTT. It encodes CASSVSTGHSGNTIYF. The full variable domain, in which reference TRBV9 and TRBJ1-3 provide the parts outside the CDR3, is DSGVTQTPKHLITATGQRVTLRCSPRSGDLSVYWYQQSLDQGLQFLIQYYNGEERAKGNILERFSAQQFPDLHSELNLSSLELGDSALYFCASSVSTGHSGNTIYFGEGSWLTVV.

V usage is TRBV4-1 and J usage is TRBJ2-7; 7 bases fit TRBD2. The CDR3 runs to 16 residues. V lost 1 base and J lost 2; bases outside the gene matches: 8. The germline CDR1 and CDR2 sequences are MGHRA and YSYEKL. The CDR3 bases are TGCGCCAGCAGCCAAGGCAGGCTAGCGGCTACCTACGAGCAGTACTTC. Residues: CASSQGRLAATYEQYF.

This clone appeared once. This rearrangement joins TRBV11-2 to TRBJ1-1; D ambiguous. The CDR3 runs to 13 residues. V lost 5 bases and J 1 base, leaving 8 bases between the germline ends. Germline V gene data show CDR1 as SGHAT and CDR2 as FQNNGV. Written as DNA, the CDR3 is TGTGCCAGCAGCCATGGACGGAACACTGAAGCTTTCTTT. The encoded protein is CASSHGRNTEAFF.

This chain links TRBV29-1 with TRBJ2-1; 12 bases map to TRBD2. V lost 8 bases and J lost 2; bases outside the gene matches: 4. This CDR3 comprises 14 residues. Looked up from germline, CDR1 is SQVTM and CDR2 is ANQGSEA. The CDR3 sequence: CSSRTSGAYNEQFF. CDR3 DNA: TGCAGCTCGCGGACTAGCGGGGCCTACAATGAGCAGTTCTTC.

The chain links TRBV18 to TRBJ2-7, with 7 nucleotides matching TRBD1. This CDR3 is built from 15 residues. Germline CDR1 is KGHSH and CDR2 is LQKENI. V was pared by 2 bases and J by 3 bases, with 7 bases of the junction left unmatched. This CDR3 reads CASSPSGGLVYEQYF. CDR3 DNA: TGTGCCAGCTCACCATCAGGGGGTCTGGTCTACGAGCAGTACTTC.

The V call is TRBV6-2 or TRBV6-3, the J call TRBJ1-4; D remains ambiguous. Germline V lookup: CDR1 MNHEY, CDR2 SVGEGT. V was trimmed by 4 bases and J by 0 bases, leaving 12 bases between them. This CDR3 comprises 16 residues. CDR3 in DNA: TGTGCCAGCAGTTTAGAAATCAGAGCAACTAATGAAAAACTGTTTTTT. It translates to CASSLEIRATNEKLFF.

The chain employs TRBV10-1 and TRBJ2-3, with D perhaps TRBD1 or TRBD2 (5 bases each). This CDR3 spans 15 amino acids. The V end lost 1 base, the J end lost 0 bases, and 8 bases lay between the germline ends. CDR1 and CDR2 (germline): WNHNN, SYGVQD (reference sequence). The CDR3 sequence is CASSELGESTDTQYF. CDR3 nucleotides: TGCGCCAGCAGTGAGTTGGGGGAGAGCACAGATACGCAGTATTTT.

This sequence joins TRBV5-1 and TRBJ1-6; D is ambiguous. From germline, CDR1 is SGHRS and CDR2 YFSETQ. The V end was cut by 7 bases, the J end by 11 bases, with 19 bases between. The CDR3 is made up of 14 amino acids. Written as DNA, the CDR3 is TGCGCCAGCTCAGAGGCCTCCTCACTACCACCCCTCCACTTT. The encoded protein is CASSEASSLPPLHF.